The sequence of this T cell receptor (beta chain) was determined in a study of shared clonotypes between healthy human individuals. Study findings and constraints: Depth was large, yet rarefaction showed that sorted-subset sequencing was incomplete. Limited genetic and exposure-history diversity came from having few donors. With a handful of donors compared, approximately 5% of naive CD4 clonotypes were shared.

In the original analysis: ImmunoSEQ output lacked quality scores and full-length reads, limiting matched filtering. Measured with immunoSEQ multiplex PCR; TCRdb has only the in-frame clones, and not every one. V, J and clone size derive from that table, while D and trimming were established from the DNA sequence. The data show 850,000 to 1,200,000 clones, about 74% seen once. Germline lookup yields CDR1 MRHNA and CDR2 SNTAGT. The CDR3 is 13 residues long. V was pared by 11 bases and J by 2 bases, with 14 bases between. Note on this clone: Antigen unknown.

This chain links TRBV6-4 with TRBJ2-3; the D is unclear. Sequencing was done on a sample of memory CD4+ T cells sorted from blood. Subset described: CD45RA-negative fraction. This receptor was taken from a man in his late teens or twenties in good health. CDR3 nucleotide sequence: TGTGCCGCCCTCCTACAGAACACAGATACGCAGTATTTT. Its translation is CAALLQNTDTQYF.